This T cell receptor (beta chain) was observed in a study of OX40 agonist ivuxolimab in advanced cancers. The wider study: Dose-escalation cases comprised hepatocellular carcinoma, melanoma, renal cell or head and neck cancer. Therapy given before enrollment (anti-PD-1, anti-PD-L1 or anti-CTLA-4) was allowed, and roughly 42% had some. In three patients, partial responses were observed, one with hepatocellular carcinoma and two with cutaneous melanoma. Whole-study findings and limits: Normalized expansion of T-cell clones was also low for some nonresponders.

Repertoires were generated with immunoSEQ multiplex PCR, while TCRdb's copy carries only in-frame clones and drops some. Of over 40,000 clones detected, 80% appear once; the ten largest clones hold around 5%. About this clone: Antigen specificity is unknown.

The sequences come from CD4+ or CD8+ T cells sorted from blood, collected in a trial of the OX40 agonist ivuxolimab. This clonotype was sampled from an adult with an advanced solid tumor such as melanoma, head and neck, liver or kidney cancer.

CDR3 nucleotides: TGTGCCAGCGCTAAAGGGGGGAATTCACCCCTCCACTTT. Translated: CASAKGGNSPLHF. The chain uses TRBV7-6 and TRBJ1-6, with D tentatively TRBD1 (6 bases). Germline V lookup: CDR1 SGHVS, CDR2 FNYEAQ. CDR3 length: 13 residues. V dropped 8 bases and J dropped 7 bases, with 12 bases sitting between them.